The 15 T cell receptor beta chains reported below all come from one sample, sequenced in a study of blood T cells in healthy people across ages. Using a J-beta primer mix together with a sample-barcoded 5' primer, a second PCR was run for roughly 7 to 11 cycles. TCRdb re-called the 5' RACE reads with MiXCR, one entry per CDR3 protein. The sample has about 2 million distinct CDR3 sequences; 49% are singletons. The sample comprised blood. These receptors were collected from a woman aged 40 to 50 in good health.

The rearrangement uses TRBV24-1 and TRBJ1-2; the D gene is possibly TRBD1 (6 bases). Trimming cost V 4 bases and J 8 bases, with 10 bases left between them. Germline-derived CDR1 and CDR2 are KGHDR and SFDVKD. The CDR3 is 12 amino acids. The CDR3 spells CATSDTGWGYTF. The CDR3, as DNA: TGTGCCACCAGTGACACAGGGTGGGGCTACACCTTC.

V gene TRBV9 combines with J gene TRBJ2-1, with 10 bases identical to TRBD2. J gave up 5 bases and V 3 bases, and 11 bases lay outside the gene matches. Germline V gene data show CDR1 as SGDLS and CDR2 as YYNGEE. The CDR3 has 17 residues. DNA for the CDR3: TGTGCCAGCAGCGAACCGCTAGCGGGGGCTCGGGACAATGAGCAGTTCTTC. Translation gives CASSEPLAGARDNEQFF. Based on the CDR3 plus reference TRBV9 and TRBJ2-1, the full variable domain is DSGVTQTPKHLITATGQRVTLRCSPRSGDLSVYWYQQSLDQGLQFLIQYYNGEERAKGNILERFSAQQFPDLHSELNLSSLELGDSALYFCASSEPLAGARDNEQFFGPGTRLTVL.

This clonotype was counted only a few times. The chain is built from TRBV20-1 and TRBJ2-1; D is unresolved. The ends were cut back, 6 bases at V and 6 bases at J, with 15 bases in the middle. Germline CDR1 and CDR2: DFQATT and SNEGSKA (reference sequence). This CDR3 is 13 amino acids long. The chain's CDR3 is CSAKSLSRNEQFF. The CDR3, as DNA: TGCAGTGCCAAAAGCCTCTCTCGCAATGAGCAGTTCTTC.

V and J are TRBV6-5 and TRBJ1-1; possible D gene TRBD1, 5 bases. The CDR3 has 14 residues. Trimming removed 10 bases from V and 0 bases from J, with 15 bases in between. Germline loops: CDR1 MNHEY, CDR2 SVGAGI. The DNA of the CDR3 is TGTGCCACCCATAGGGGCCGGCTGAACACTGAAGCTTTCTTT. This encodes CATHRGRLNTEAFF.

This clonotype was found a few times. Written as DNA, the CDR3 is TGTGCCAGCAGCAAAGGGGGCTTCGAGCAGTACTTC. It codes for CASSKGGFEQYF. The chain couples TRBV21-1 to TRBJ2-7. TRBV21-1 corresponds to a pseudogene. The length of the CDR3 is 12 residues.

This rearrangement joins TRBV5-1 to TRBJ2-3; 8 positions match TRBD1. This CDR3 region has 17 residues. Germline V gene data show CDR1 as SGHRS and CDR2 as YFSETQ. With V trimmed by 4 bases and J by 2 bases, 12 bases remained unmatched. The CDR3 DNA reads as TGCGCCAGCAGCCGGAGGTCCGGGACAGGCCTCACAGATACGCAGTATTTT. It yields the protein CASSRRSGTGLTDTQYF. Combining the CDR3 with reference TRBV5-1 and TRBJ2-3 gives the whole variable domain KAGVTQTPRYLIKTRGQQVTLSCSPISGHRSVSWYQQTPGQGLQFLFEYFSETQRNKGNFPGRFSGRQFSNSRSEMNVSTLELGDSALYLCASSRRSGTGLTDTQYFGPGTRLTVL.

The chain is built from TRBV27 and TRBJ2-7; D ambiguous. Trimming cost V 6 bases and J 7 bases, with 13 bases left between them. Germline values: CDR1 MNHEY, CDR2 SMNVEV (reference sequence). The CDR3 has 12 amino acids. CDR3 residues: CASSPNLREQYF. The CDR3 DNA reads TGTGCCAGCAGCCCAAATTTGAGGGAGCAGTACTTC.

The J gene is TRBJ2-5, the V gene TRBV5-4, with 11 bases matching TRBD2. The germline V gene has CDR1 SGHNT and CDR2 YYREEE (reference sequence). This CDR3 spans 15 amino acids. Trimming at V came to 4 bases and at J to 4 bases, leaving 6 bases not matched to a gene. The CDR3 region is CASSPETSGVETQYF. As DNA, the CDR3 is TGTGCCAGCAGCCCGGAGACTAGCGGGGTAGAGACCCAGTACTTC.

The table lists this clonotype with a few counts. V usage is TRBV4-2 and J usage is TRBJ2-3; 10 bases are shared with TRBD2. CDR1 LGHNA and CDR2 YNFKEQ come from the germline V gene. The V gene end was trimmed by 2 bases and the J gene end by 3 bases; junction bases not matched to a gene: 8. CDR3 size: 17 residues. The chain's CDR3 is CASSQQARTSGTDTQYF. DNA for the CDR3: TGTGCCAGCAGCCAACAAGCAAGGACTAGCGGAACAGATACGCAGTATTTT.

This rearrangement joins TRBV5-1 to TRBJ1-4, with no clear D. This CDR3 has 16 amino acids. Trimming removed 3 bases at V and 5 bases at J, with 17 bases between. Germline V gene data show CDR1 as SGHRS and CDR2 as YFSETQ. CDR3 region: CASSWAGIGRNEKLFF. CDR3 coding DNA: TGCGCCAGCAGCTGGGCGGGGATAGGACGCAATGAAAAACTGTTTTTT.

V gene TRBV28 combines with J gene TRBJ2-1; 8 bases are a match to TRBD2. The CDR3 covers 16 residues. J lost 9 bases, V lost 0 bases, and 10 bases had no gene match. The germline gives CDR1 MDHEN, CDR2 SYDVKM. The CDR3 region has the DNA TGTGCCAGCAGTTTATGGGGGCGGGGGGCGGTTACTGAGCAGTTCTTC. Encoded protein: CASSLWGRGAVTEQFF.

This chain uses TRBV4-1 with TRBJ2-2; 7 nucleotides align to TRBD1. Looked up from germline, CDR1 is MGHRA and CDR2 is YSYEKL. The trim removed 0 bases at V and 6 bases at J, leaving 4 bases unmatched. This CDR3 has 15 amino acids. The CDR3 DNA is TGCGCCAGCAGCCAAGAAAGACAGGGACCCGGGGAGCTGTTTTTT. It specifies CASSQERQGPGELFF.

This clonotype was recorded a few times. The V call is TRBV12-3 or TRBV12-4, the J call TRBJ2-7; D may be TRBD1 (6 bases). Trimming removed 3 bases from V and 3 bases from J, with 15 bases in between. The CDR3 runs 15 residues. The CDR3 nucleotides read TGTGCCAGCAGTTTGGGTCAGGGGATTAACTACGAGCAGTACTTC. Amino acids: CASSLGQGINYEQYF.

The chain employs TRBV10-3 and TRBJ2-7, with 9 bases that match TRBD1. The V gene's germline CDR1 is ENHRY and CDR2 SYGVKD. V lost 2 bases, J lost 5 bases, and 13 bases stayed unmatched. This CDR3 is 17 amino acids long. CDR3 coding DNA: TGTGCCATCAGTGAGCCCACCCGGCCGGGACAGGGCGACGAGCAGTACTTC. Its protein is CAISEPTRPGQGDEQYF.

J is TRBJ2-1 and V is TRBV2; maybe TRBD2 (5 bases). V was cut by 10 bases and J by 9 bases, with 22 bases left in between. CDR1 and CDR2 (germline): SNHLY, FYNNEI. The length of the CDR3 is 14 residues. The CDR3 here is CATGVSRDRAEQFF. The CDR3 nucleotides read TGTGCCACCGGGGTATCCCGGGATCGGGCTGAGCAGTTCTTC.